Listed below are T cell receptor beta chains from one sample, sequenced in a study of blood T cells in healthy people across ages. TCRdb re-derived calls from the 5' RACE reads in MiXCR, one entry per CDR3 protein. The table includes over a million distinct CDR3 sequences, approximately 59% detected once. The sample taken for sequencing was blood. These receptors were obtained from a man aged 18 to 30 in good health. Both conserved end residues are part of each CDR3. Each record gives: CDR3 length, D gene, V gene, clone size, J gene, CDR3 protein, CDR3 DNA. The D gene is left open where the match is weak. Size tells how often a clone was seen (once, few, many) or the class of an expanded clone, and some rows leave it out.

CDR3 length: 15; D gene: TRBD2; V gene: TRBV4-2; clone size: NA; J gene: TRBJ2-1; CDR3 protein: CASSQGGTRGDEQFF; CDR3 DNA: TGTGCCAGCAGCCAAGGTGGGACTAGGGGCGATGAGCAGTTCTTC
CDR3 length: 15; D gene: TRBD2; V gene: TRBV4-1; clone size: NA; J gene: TRBJ2-1; CDR3 protein: CASSQTSLAGGLWFF; CDR3 DNA: TGCGCCAGCAGCCAAACTTCTCTAGCGGGAGGTCTTTGGTTCTTC
CDR3 length: 15; D gene: NA; V gene: TRBV25-1; clone size: NA; J gene: TRBJ2-5; CDR3 protein: CASSEFGGLQETQYF; CDR3 DNA: TGTGCCAGCAGTGAATTTGGGGGGCTCCAAGAGACCCAGTACTTC
CDR3 length: 13; D gene: NA; V gene: TRBV20-1; clone size: NA; J gene: TRBJ1-2; CDR3 protein: CSATRGVVSGYTF; CDR3 DNA: TGCAGTGCTACCCGGGGGGTGGTTTCCGGCTACACCTTC
CDR3 length: 13; D gene: NA; V gene: TRBV7-9; clone size: NA; J gene: TRBJ1-1; CDR3 protein: CASSPGQGQRAFF; CDR3 DNA: TGTGCCAGCAGCCCAGGGCAGGGACAAAGAGCTTTCTTT
CDR3 length: 16; D gene: TRBD2; V gene: TRBV7-2; clone size: NA; J gene: TRBJ2-3; CDR3 protein: CASSSTASGVGDTQYF; CDR3 DNA: TGTGCCAGCAGTTCCACCGCTAGCGGGGTGGGAGATACGCAGTATTTT
CDR3 length: 18; D gene: NA; V gene: TRBV7-9; clone size: NA; J gene: TRBJ2-7; CDR3 protein: CASSLSLGGGSRTYEQYF; CDR3 DNA: TGTGCCAGCAGCTTAAGTTTGGGTGGGGGTTCACGGACCTACGAGCAGTACTTC
CDR3 length: 12; D gene: NA; V gene: TRBV7-2; clone size: NA; J gene: TRBJ2-7; CDR3 protein: CASSPNFDEQYF; CDR3 DNA: TGTGCCAGCAGCCCGAATTTCGACGAGCAGTACTTC
CDR3 length: 12; D gene: NA; V gene: TRBV13; clone size: NA; J gene: TRBJ2-7; CDR3 protein: CASSPSSKEQYF; CDR3 DNA: TGTGCCAGCAGCCCGTCTAGCAAGGAGCAGTACTTC
CDR3 length: 12; D gene: TRBD1; V gene: TRBV29-1; clone size: few; J gene: TRBJ2-7; CDR3 protein: CSAQDRDYEQYF; CDR3 DNA: TGCAGCGCGCAGGACAGGGATTACGAGCAGTACTTC
CDR3 length: 14; D gene: NA; V gene: TRBV27; clone size: few; J gene: TRBJ1-4; CDR3 protein: CASSASWGSEKLFF; CDR3 DNA: TGTGCCAGCAGTGCGTCGTGGGGGAGTGAAAAACTGTTTTTT
CDR3 length: 16; D gene: TRBD2; V gene: TRBV5-1; clone size: NA; J gene: TRBJ2-1; CDR3 protein: CASSVAGLALYNEQFF; CDR3 DNA: TGCGCCAGCAGCGTTGCAGGACTAGCGCTATACAATGAGCAGTTCTTC
CDR3 length: 14; D gene: NA; V gene: TRBV11-2; clone size: NA; J gene: TRBJ2-7; CDR3 protein: CASSFPTRPYEQYF; CDR3 DNA: TGTGCCAGCAGCTTTCCTACCCGTCCCTACGAGCAGTACTTC
CDR3 length: 14; D gene: NA; V gene: TRBV10-2; clone size: NA; J gene: TRBJ2-7; CDR3 protein: CASISIDRTYEQYF; CDR3 DNA: TGCGCCAGCATTTCAATCGACAGGACCTACGAGCAGTACTTC
CDR3 length: 17; D gene: NA; V gene: TRBV5-5; clone size: few; J gene: TRBJ1-6; CDR3 protein: CASSPRGRGSYNSPLHF; CDR3 DNA: TGTGCCAGCAGCCCCCGAGGCAGGGGCTCCTATAATTCACCCCTCCACTTT
CDR3 length: 16; D gene: TRBD1; V gene: TRBV27; clone size: few; J gene: TRBJ2-7; CDR3 protein: CASSFMRDRGSYEQYF; CDR3 DNA: TGTGCCAGCAGTTTCATGAGGGACAGGGGTTCCTACGAGCAGTACTTC
CDR3 length: 16; D gene: TRBD1; V gene: TRBV5-4; clone size: NA; J gene: TRBJ2-6; CDR3 protein: CASSRGQLSGANVLTF; CDR3 DNA: TGTGCCAGCAGCCGGGGACAGTTATCTGGGGCCAACGTCCTGACTTTC
CDR3 length: 16; D gene: TRBD2; V gene: TRBV7-9; clone size: NA; J gene: TRBJ2-7; CDR3 protein: CASSPSGWKGLGEQYF; CDR3 DNA: TGTGCCAGCAGCCCCTCCGGTTGGAAAGGACTAGGCGAGCAGTACTTC
CDR3 length: 13; D gene: NA; V gene: TRBV27; clone size: NA; J gene: TRBJ1-2; CDR3 protein: CASSPQGVTGYTF; CDR3 DNA: TGTGCCAGCAGTCCACAGGGAGTTACCGGCTACACCTTC
CDR3 length: 14; D gene: NA; V gene: TRBV6-1; clone size: NA; J gene: TRBJ2-2; CDR3 protein: CASSELGDTGELFF; CDR3 DNA: TGTGCCAGCAGTGAACTAGGGGACACCGGGGAGCTGTTTTTT
CDR3 length: 14; D gene: TRBD1; V gene: TRBV12-3/TRBV12-4; clone size: few; J gene: TRBJ2-2; CDR3 protein: CASRQGLDTGELFF; CDR3 DNA: TGTGCCAGTCGACAGGGGCTGGACACCGGGGAGCTGTTTTTT
CDR3 length: 14; D gene: NA; V gene: TRBV27; clone size: NA; J gene: TRBJ2-7; CDR3 protein: CASSFHPLTYEQYF; CDR3 DNA: TGTGCCAGCAGTTTTCACCCATTGACCTACGAGCAGTACTTC
CDR3 length: 15; D gene: TRBD2; V gene: TRBV6-5; clone size: NA; J gene: TRBJ2-3; CDR3 protein: CASSSIAGGEDTQYF; CDR3 DNA: TGTGCCAGCAGTTCCATAGCGGGAGGGGAGGATACGCAGTATTTT
CDR3 length: 14; D gene: TRBD2; V gene: TRBV4-3; clone size: NA; J gene: TRBJ2-3; CDR3 protein: CASSPAGVVHTQYF; CDR3 DNA: TGCGCCAGCAGCCCAGCGGGGGTGGTTCATACGCAGTATTTC
CDR3 length: 15; D gene: TRBD2; V gene: TRBV29-1; clone size: NA; J gene: TRBJ2-5; CDR3 protein: CSVANRGGFRETQYF; CDR3 DNA: TGCAGCGTTGCAAACCGGGGGGGTTTTAGAGAGACCCAGTACTTC
CDR3 length: 14; D gene: TRBD1; V gene: TRBV29-1; clone size: few; J gene: TRBJ2-3; CDR3 protein: CSTRQGPDTDTQYF; CDR3 DNA: TGCAGCACCCGACAGGGGCCGGACACAGATACGCAGTATTTT
CDR3 length: 15; D gene: NA; V gene: TRBV29-1; clone size: NA; J gene: TRBJ2-5; CDR3 protein: CSVEAPDGTQETQYF; CDR3 DNA: TGCAGCGTTGAAGCTCCGGACGGAACCCAAGAGACCCAGTACTTC
CDR3 length: 13; D gene: TRBD2; V gene: TRBV30; clone size: few; J gene: TRBJ2-7; CDR3 protein: CASKTSGPYEQYF; CDR3 DNA: TGTGCCTCCAAGACTAGCGGCCCCTACGAGCAGTACTTC
CDR3 length: 15; D gene: NA; V gene: TRBV25-1; clone size: NA; J gene: TRBJ1-6; CDR3 protein: CASSGGAGRGTPLHF; CDR3 DNA: TGTGCCAGCAGTGGGGGGGCAGGGAGAGGGACACCCCTCCACTTT
CDR3 length: 16; D gene: NA; V gene: TRBV7-2; clone size: few; J gene: TRBJ2-6; CDR3 protein: CASSPKGITGANVLTF; CDR3 DNA: TGTGCCAGCAGCCCCAAGGGTATCACTGGGGCCAACGTCCTGACTTTC
CDR3 length: 15; D gene: TRBD2; V gene: TRBV7-2; clone size: NA; J gene: TRBJ2-3; CDR3 protein: CASSVVRLATDTQYF; CDR3 DNA: TGTGCCAGCAGCGTAGTCCGACTAGCCACAGATACGCAGTATTTT
CDR3 length: 14; D gene: NA; V gene: TRBV9; clone size: few; J gene: TRBJ1-2; CDR3 protein: CASSVDSPNYGYTF; CDR3 DNA: TGTGCCAGCAGCGTCGATAGCCCTAACTATGGCTACACCTTC
CDR3 length: 12; D gene: NA; V gene: TRBV29-1; clone size: NA; J gene: TRBJ1-2; CDR3 protein: CSAPLLGVGYTF; CDR3 DNA: TGCAGCGCCCCCCTGTTAGGGGTCGGCTACACCTTC
CDR3 length: 15; D gene: NA; V gene: TRBV5-1; clone size: NA; J gene: TRBJ2-7; CDR3 protein: CASSQNPGFSYEQYF; CDR3 DNA: TGCGCCAGCAGCCAGAACCCGGGTTTTTCCTACGAGCAGTACTTC
CDR3 length: 14; D gene: TRBD1; V gene: TRBV10-3; clone size: NA; J gene: TRBJ1-1; CDR3 protein: CATQTGTGDGEAFF; CDR3 DNA: TGTGCCACCCAAACTGGGACAGGGGACGGAGAAGCTTTCTTT
CDR3 length: 14; D gene: NA; V gene: TRBV6-2/TRBV6-3; clone size: NA; J gene: TRBJ2-5; CDR3 protein: CASSYQSGVETQYF; CDR3 DNA: TGTGCCAGCAGTTACCAGTCAGGGGTGGAGACCCAGTACTTC
CDR3 length: 16; D gene: TRBD1; V gene: TRBV6-2/TRBV6-3; clone size: once; J gene: TRBJ1-1; CDR3 protein: CASSFTIRTGGTEAFF; CDR3 DNA: TGTGCCAGCAGTTTTACAATTAGGACAGGTGGGACTGAAGCTTTCTTT
CDR3 length: 15; D gene: NA; V gene: TRBV27; clone size: NA; J gene: TRBJ2-7; CDR3 protein: CASSPLAPSSYEQYF; CDR3 DNA: TGTGCCAGCAGTCCCCTAGCGCCGAGCTCCTACGAGCAGTACTTC
CDR3 length: 13; D gene: NA; V gene: TRBV15; clone size: NA; J gene: TRBJ2-7; CDR3 protein: CATSRDQGNEQYF; CDR3 DNA: TGTGCCACCAGCAGAGATCAGGGGAACGAGCAGTACTTC
CDR3 length: 15; D gene: NA; V gene: TRBV6-5; clone size: once; J gene: TRBJ1-6; CDR3 protein: CASRPLAGGDSPLHF; CDR3 DNA: TGTGCCAGCAGGCCGCTAGCCGGAGGGGATTCACCCCTCCACTTT
CDR3 length: 13; D gene: TRBD1; V gene: TRBV11-1; clone size: NA; J gene: TRBJ2-3; CDR3 protein: CASSFRGHDTQYF; CDR3 DNA: TGTGCCAGCAGCTTCAGGGGGCATGATACGCAGTATTTT
CDR3 length: 15; D gene: TRBD1; V gene: TRBV4-1; clone size: NA; J gene: TRBJ1-2; CDR3 protein: CASSQGSGTEDGYTF; CDR3 DNA: TGCGCCAGCAGCCAAGGATCCGGGACAGAGGATGGCTACACCTTC
CDR3 length: 15; D gene: NA; V gene: TRBV20-1; clone size: few; J gene: TRBJ2-7; CDR3 protein: CSAKTGDSNRYEQYF; CDR3 DNA: TGCAGTGCAAAGACAGGCGACTCGAATCGGTACGAGCAGTACTTC
CDR3 length: 12; D gene: NA; V gene: TRBV20-1; clone size: NA; J gene: TRBJ2-7; CDR3 protein: CSALGNDPEQYF; CDR3 DNA: TGCAGTGCTTTGGGTAATGATCCCGAGCAGTACTTC
CDR3 length: 16; D gene: NA; V gene: TRBV6-2/TRBV6-3; clone size: few; J gene: TRBJ2-1; CDR3 protein: CASSGYQGSDNNEQFF; CDR3 DNA: TGTGCCAGCAGTGGGTACCAGGGATCAGATAACAATGAGCAGTTCTTC
CDR3 length: 15; D gene: NA; V gene: TRBV3-1; clone size: NA; J gene: TRBJ2-1; CDR3 protein: CASSHKMDRHNEQFF; CDR3 DNA: TGTGCCAGCAGCCATAAAATGGACCGACACAATGAGCAGTTCTTC
CDR3 length: 15; D gene: NA; V gene: TRBV4-2; clone size: few; J gene: TRBJ2-7; CDR3 protein: CASRWGHGGTYEQYF; CDR3 DNA: TGTGCCAGCAGGTGGGGGCACGGGGGTACCTACGAGCAGTACTTC
CDR3 length: 12; D gene: NA; V gene: TRBV6-1; clone size: few; J gene: TRBJ2-1; CDR3 protein: CASSVTGYEQFF; CDR3 DNA: TGTGCCAGCAGTGTGACCGGTTATGAGCAGTTCTTC
CDR3 length: 14; D gene: NA; V gene: TRBV27; clone size: NA; J gene: TRBJ1-6; CDR3 protein: CASSLQGTYSPLHF; CDR3 DNA: TGTGCCAGCAGTTTACAGGGGACGTATTCACCCCTCCACTTT
CDR3 length: 15; D gene: NA; V gene: TRBV28; clone size: NA; J gene: TRBJ2-6; CDR3 protein: CASSPALSGANVLTF; CDR3 DNA: TGTGCCAGCAGCCCCGCGCTCTCTGGGGCCAACGTCCTGACTTTC
CDR3 length: 13; D gene: NA; V gene: TRBV27; clone size: NA; J gene: TRBJ1-5; CDR3 protein: CASSVLRGQPQHF; CDR3 DNA: TGTGCCAGCTCTGTCCTACGAGGGCAGCCCCAGCATTTT
CDR3 length: 15; D gene: NA; V gene: TRBV10-3; clone size: few; J gene: TRBJ2-3; CDR3 protein: CAISEQGRDPDTQYF; CDR3 DNA: TGTGCCATCAGTGAACAGGGTAGAGACCCAGATACGCAGTATTTT